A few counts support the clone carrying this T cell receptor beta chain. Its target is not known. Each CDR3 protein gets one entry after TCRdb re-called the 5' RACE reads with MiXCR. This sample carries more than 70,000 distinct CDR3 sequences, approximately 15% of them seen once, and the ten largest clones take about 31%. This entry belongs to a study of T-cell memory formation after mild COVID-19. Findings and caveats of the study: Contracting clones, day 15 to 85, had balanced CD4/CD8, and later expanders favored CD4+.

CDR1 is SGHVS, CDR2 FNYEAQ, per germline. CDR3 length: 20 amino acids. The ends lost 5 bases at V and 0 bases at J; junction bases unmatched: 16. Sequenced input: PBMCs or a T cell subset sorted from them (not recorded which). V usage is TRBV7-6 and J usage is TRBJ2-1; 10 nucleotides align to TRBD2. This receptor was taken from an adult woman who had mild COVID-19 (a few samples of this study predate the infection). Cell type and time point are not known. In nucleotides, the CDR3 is TGTGCCAGCAGCCCCCCAGGAGGTCTAGCGGGAGCGAGCTCCTACAATGAGCAGTTCTTC. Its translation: CASSPPGGLAGASSYNEQFF.